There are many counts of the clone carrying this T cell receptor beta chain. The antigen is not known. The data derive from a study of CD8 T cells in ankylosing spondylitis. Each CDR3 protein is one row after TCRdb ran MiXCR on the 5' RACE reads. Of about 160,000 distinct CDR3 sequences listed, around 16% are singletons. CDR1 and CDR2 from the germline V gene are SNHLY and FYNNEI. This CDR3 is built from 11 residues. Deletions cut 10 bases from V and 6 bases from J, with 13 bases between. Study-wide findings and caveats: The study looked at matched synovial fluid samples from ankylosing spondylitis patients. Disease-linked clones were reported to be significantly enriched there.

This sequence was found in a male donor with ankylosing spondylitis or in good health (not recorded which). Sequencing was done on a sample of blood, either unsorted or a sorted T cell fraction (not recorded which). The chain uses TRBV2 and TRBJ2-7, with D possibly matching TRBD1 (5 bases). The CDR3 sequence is CATTPRVEQYF. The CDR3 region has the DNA TGTGCCACCACACCCAGGGTCGAGCAGTACTTC.